These T cell receptor beta chains were read from a single sample in a study of T cell responses to AZD1222 COVID-19 vaccine. Clones were read by immunoSEQ multiplex PCR, and TCRdb kept only the in-frame ones, dropping some. The table lists around 160,000 clones, approximately 90% of them singletons. Source: peripheral blood, taken 28 days after the second AZD1222 dose. Source of these receptors: an adult who received the AZD1222 COVID-19 vaccine. The CDR3 runs from the conserved cysteine through the conserved F or W. Fields, in order: CDR3 protein, CDR3 DNA, D gene, clone size, V gene, J gene. The D gene is left open where the match is weak. Clone size, where shown, is once, few, many, or a class for clones that have expanded.

cdr3_aa: CASSFGAGVSTEAFF
cdr3_nt: TGTGCCAGCAGCTTCGGCGCGGGGGTGAGCACTGAAGCTTTCTTT
d_call: .
clone_size: .
v_call: TRBV11-1
j_call: TRBJ1-1

cdr3_aa: CASSYSRGGRHTEAFF
cdr3_nt: TGTGCCAGCAGCTACTCTCGGGGGGGGCGTCACACTGAAGCTTTCTTT
d_call: .
clone_size: once
v_call: TRBV11-2
j_call: TRBJ1-1

cdr3_aa: CASSPAVAGELPDTQYF
cdr3_nt: TGCGCCAGCAGCCCGGCGGTGGCGGGGGAGCTTCCAGATACGCAGTATTTT
d_call: TRBD2
clone_size: .
v_call: TRBV5-1
j_call: TRBJ2-3

cdr3_aa: CASSSQETQYF
cdr3_nt: TGTGCCAGCTCTAGTCAAGAGACCCAGTACTTC
d_call: .
clone_size: .
v_call: TRBV18
j_call: TRBJ2-5

cdr3_aa: CASVILHGPGYGYTF
cdr3_nt: TGTGCTAGTGTCATATTGCACGGGCCAGGGTATGGCTACACCTTC
d_call: .
clone_size: .
v_call: TRBV12-5
j_call: TRBJ1-2

cdr3_aa: CASSSPPNYGYTF
cdr3_nt: TGCGCCAGCAGCTCGCCCCCTAACTATGGCTACACCTTC
d_call: .
clone_size: once
v_call: TRBV5-1
j_call: TRBJ1-2

cdr3_aa: CASGGRGLRHTEAFF
cdr3_nt: TGTGCCAGCGGAGGGCGGGGGCTTAGGCACACTGAAGCTTTCTTT
d_call: .
clone_size: .
v_call: TRBV6-5
j_call: TRBJ1-1

cdr3_aa: CASSSYRVRVTEAFF
cdr3_nt: TGTGCCAGCAGCTCCTACAGGGTGAGGGTTACTGAAGCTTTCTTT
d_call: .
clone_size: .
v_call: TRBV5-4
j_call: TRBJ1-1

cdr3_aa: CASSPRDREVRGYTF
cdr3_nt: TGTGCCAGCAGCCCCCGGGACAGGGAGGTCAGGGGCTACACCTTC
d_call: TRBD1
clone_size: once
v_call: TRBV11-2
j_call: TRBJ1-2

cdr3_aa: CASSPVPGQGQEGYTF
cdr3_nt: TGTGCCAGCTCCCCCGTCCCGGGACAGGGCCAGGAGGGCTACACCTTC
d_call: TRBD1
clone_size: .
v_call: TRBV18
j_call: TRBJ1-2

cdr3_aa: CASSFGVGNNEQFF
cdr3_nt: TGTGCCAGCAGTTTTGGGGTGGGGAACAATGAGCAGTTCTTC
d_call: .
clone_size: .
v_call: TRBV6-5
j_call: TRBJ2-1

cdr3_aa: CASSDREAYGYTF
cdr3_nt: TGTGCCAGCAGTGACAGGGAGGCCTATGGCTACACCTTC
d_call: TRBD1
clone_size: .
v_call: TRBV27
j_call: TRBJ1-2

cdr3_aa: CASSWGPNQPQHF
cdr3_nt: TGTGCCAGCAGTTGGGGCCCCAATCAGCCCCAGCATTTT
d_call: .
clone_size: .
v_call: TRBV6-5
j_call: TRBJ1-5

cdr3_aa: CASSTGRVTTEAFF
cdr3_nt: TGCGCCAGCAGCACGGGGCGGGTAACCACTGAAGCTTTCTTT
d_call: .
clone_size: .
v_call: TRBV5-1
j_call: TRBJ1-1

cdr3_aa: CASSPSDGPTEAFF
cdr3_nt: TGTGCCAGCAGCCCTTCGGACGGACCGACTGAAGCTTTCTTT
d_call: .
clone_size: .
v_call: TRBV7-6
j_call: TRBJ1-1

cdr3_aa: CASSPGLAGGLSSTGELFF
cdr3_nt: TGCGCCAGCAGCCCGGGACTAGCGGGGGGCCTCTCGAGCACCGGGGAGCTGTTTTTT
d_call: TRBD2
clone_size: once
v_call: TRBV5-1
j_call: TRBJ2-2

cdr3_aa: CASSGGLAGTSYEQYF
cdr3_nt: TGCGCCAGCAGCGGGGGACTAGCGGGGACATCCTACGAGCAGTACTTC
d_call: TRBD2
clone_size: .
v_call: TRBV5-1
j_call: TRBJ2-7

cdr3_aa: CASSSIGLSETQYF
cdr3_nt: TGCGCCAGCAGCTCCATAGGGCTATCCGAGACCCAGTACTTC
d_call: .
clone_size: .
v_call: TRBV5-1
j_call: TRBJ2-5